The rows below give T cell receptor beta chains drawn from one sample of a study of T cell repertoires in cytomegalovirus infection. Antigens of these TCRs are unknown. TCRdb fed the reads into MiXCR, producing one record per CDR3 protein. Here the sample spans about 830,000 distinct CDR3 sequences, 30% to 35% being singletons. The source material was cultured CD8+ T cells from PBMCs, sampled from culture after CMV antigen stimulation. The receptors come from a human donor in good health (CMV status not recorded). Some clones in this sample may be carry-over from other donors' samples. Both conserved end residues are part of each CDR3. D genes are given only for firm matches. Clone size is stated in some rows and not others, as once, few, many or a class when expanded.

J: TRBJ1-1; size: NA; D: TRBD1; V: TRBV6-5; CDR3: CASSPGQGAPEAFF; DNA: TGTGCCAGCAGTCCGGGACAGGGGGCTCCTGAAGCTTTCTTT
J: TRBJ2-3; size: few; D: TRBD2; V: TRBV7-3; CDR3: CASSLYAGVTDTQYF; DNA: TGTGCCAGCAGCTTATATGCGGGGGTGACAGATACGCAGTATTTT
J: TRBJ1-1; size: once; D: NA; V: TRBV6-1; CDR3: CASASVSQGAEAFF; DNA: TGTGCCAGCGCCTCCGTATCGCAGGGTGCTGAAGCTTTCTTT
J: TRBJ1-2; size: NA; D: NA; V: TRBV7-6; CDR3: CAGSLGGSYGYTF; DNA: TGTGCCGGCAGCCTAGGGGGTAGCTATGGCTACACCTTC
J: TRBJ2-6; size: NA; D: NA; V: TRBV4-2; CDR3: CASSQAGPTPDQQDSGANVLTF; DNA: TGTGCCAGCAGCCAAGCGGGCCCGACCCCAGACCAACAAGACTCTGGGGCCAACGTCCTGACTTTC
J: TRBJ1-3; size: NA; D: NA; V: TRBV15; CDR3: CATSRDRTKRNTIYF; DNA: TGTGCCACCAGCAGAGATCGGACCAAGCGGAACACCATATATTTT
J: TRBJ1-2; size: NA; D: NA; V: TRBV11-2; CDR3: CASSFWTAQANYGYTF; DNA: TGTGCCAGCAGCTTTTGGACAGCCCAGGCTAACTATGGCTACACCTTC
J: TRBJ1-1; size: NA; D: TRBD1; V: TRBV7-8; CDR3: CASSLGAGGRPEAFF; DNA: TGTGCCAGCAGCTTAGGGGCAGGGGGTAGGCCTGAAGCTTTCTTT
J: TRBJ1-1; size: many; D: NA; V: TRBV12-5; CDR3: CASGLVQRANTEAFF; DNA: TGTGCTAGTGGTTTGGTACAACGGGCCAACACTGAAGCTTTCTTT
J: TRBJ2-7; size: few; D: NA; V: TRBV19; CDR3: CASSISRFYEQYF; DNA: TGTGCCAGTAGTATAAGTCGTTTCTACGAGCAGTACTTC